Below are 23 T cell receptor beta chains sequenced from a single sample in a study of T cells expressing NK-cell markers. Each CDR3 protein gets one entry in TCRdb, which reprocessed the 5' RACE reads and gives no DNA. This sample lists 550,000 to 600,000 distinct CDR3 sequences; its ten largest clones have 3% to 4.5%. The sample was blood T cells: a sorted CD56 or NKG2C T cell subset, CD4+ or CD8+ T cells, or bulk PBMC T cells (not recorded which). The origin of the receptors is a man younger than 30 in good health.

The chain recombines TRBV5-1 with TRBJ1-6. CDR1 is SGHRS and CDR2 is YFSETQ in the germline V gene. The length of the CDR3 is 15 residues. The chain's CDR3 is CASSLESVENSPLHF. The full variable domain, rest sourced from reference TRBV5-1 and TRBJ1-6, is KAGVTQTPRYLIKTRGQQVTLSCSPISGHRSVSWYQQTPGQGLQFLFEYFSETQRNKGNFPGRFSGRQFSNSRSEMNVSTLELGDSALYLCASSLESVENSPLHFGNGTRLTVT.

The J gene is TRBJ2-1, the V gene TRBV12-3 or TRBV12-4; absent DNA, TCRdb's TRBD1 call cannot be checked. The CDR3 contains 17 residues. CDR3 sequence: CASSPRDWASPYNEQFF.

The CDR3 loop is CASSLGRQNIQYF. This rearrangement joins TRBV6-5 to TRBJ2-4. The CDR3 totals 13 residues. CDR1 is MNHEY and CDR2 is SVGAGI in the germline V gene.

The chain is built from TRBV11-2 and TRBJ2-7; TCRdb calls TRBD2, which cannot be checked without DNA. The CDR3 runs 16 residues. From germline, CDR1 is SGHAT and CDR2 FQNNGV. The CDR3 is CASSPGTSGPTEEQYF.

The chain recombines TRBV7-2 with TRBJ2-3; TCRdb's D call, TRBD1, is unchecked because there is no DNA. CDR3 length: 15 residues. CDR1 SGHTA and CDR2 FQGNSA come from the germline V gene. Here the CDR3 reads CASSSSPLYTDTQYF.

V gene TRBV5-8 combines with J gene TRBJ2-1; lacking DNA, the TRBD2 call made by TCRdb goes unchecked. This CDR3 region has 14 residues. Per the germline V gene, CDR1 is SGHTS and CDR2 is YDEGEE. CDR3 region: CASSLGLVIDEQFF.

The V and J genes are TRBV7-8 and TRBJ2-1; without DNA, the TCRdb call of TRBD2 cannot be checked. In germline, CDR1 is SGHVS, CDR2 FQNEAQ. This CDR3 has 16 amino acids. The CDR3 here is CASSLSPPSSYNEQFF.

The chain is built from TRBV12-3 or TRBV12-4 and TRBJ2-3; TCRdb's assignment of TRBD2 cannot be checked, as there is no DNA. The CDR3 sequence is 17 residues long. CDR3 amino acids: CASSLESSGRGTDTQYF.

The CDR3 sequence: CASSLAGQGFISNEQFF. The genes are TRBV7-9 and TRBJ2-1; TCRdb selects TRBD1, and the lack of DNA leaves this call unchecked. Per germline, CDR1 SEHNR and CDR2 FQNEAQ (reference sequence). This CDR3 comprises 17 residues.

The chain recombines TRBV29-1 with TRBJ2-1; without DNA, the TCRdb call of TRBD1 cannot be checked. CDR1 and CDR2 (germline): SQVTM, ANQGSEA. The CDR3 runs 13 residues. The CDR3 sequence is CSVLTGRYNEQFF.

V is TRBV27 and J is TRBJ2-7; TCRdb proposes TRBD2, but this gene call is untestable without DNA. Germline CDR1 is MNHEY and CDR2 is SMNVEV (reference sequence). The CDR3 is 13 residues long. CDR3 sequence: CASRTLGLREQYF.

The chain carries TRBV29-1 and TRBJ2-2; TCRdb proposes TRBD2, but this gene call is untestable without DNA. Germline CDR1 SQVTM, CDR2 ANQGSEA. There are 18 residues in the CDR3. The CDR3 reads CSVVLAGGPAAYTGELFF.

This chain links TRBV28 with TRBJ2-1; TCRdb reports TRBD1, a call that lacks DNA to check it against. The CDR3 extends over 12 amino acids. CDR1 and CDR2 (germline): MDHEN, SYDVKM. Here the CDR3 reads CASRKGVYEQFF. The complete variable domain, with remaining parts taken from reference TRBV28 and TRBJ2-1, reads DVKVTQSSRYLVKRTGEKVFLECVQDMDHENMFWYRQDPGLGLRLIYFSYDVKMKEKGDIPEGYSVSREKKERFSLILESASTNQTSMYLCASRKGVYEQFFGPGTRLTVL.

This rearrangement joins TRBV5-1 to TRBJ1-1. Looked up from germline, CDR1 is SGHRS and CDR2 is YFSETQ. The CDR3 contains 14 residues. CDR3 protein: CASSWISSNTEAFF.

The rearrangement uses TRBV2 and TRBJ2-5; there is no DNA to check the TCRdb D call of TRBD2. Germline V CDR1 and CDR2: SNHLY, FYNNEI. The CDR3 length is 17 residues. The CDR3 loop reads CASSDTGLAGVWETQYF.

This chain links TRBV27 with TRBJ2-5; TCRdb indicates TRBD2, and absent DNA this call remains unverified. CDR3 length equals 14 residues. CDR1 is MNHEY and CDR2 is SMNVEV in the germline V gene (reference sequence). The chain's CDR3 is CASSRTSVQETQYF.

The gene calls are TRBV14 and TRBJ2-5; without DNA, the TCRdb call of TRBD1 cannot be checked. The CDR3 runs to 14 residues. Germline V gene data show CDR1 as SGHDN and CDR2 as FVKESK. Here the CDR3 reads CASSQLDSKETQYF.

The chain recombines TRBV6-1 with TRBJ1-1. The germline V gene has CDR1 MNHNS and CDR2 SASEGT. The CDR3 contains 14 residues. The chain's CDR3 is CASSEVFRGTEAFF.

This rearrangement joins TRBV21-1 to TRBJ2-5; the TCRdb call, TRBD1, lacks DNA for checking. TRBV21-1 constitutes a pseudogene. The CDR3 runs to 16 residues. The CDR3 spells CASSKGRDRGRETQYF.

The chain is built from TRBV12-3 or TRBV12-4 and TRBJ1-5; TCRdb proposes TRBD1, but this gene call is untestable without DNA. The CDR3 covers 15 residues. Here the CDR3 reads CASSPTGRRNQPQHF.

The rearrangement links TRBV6-5 to TRBJ2-1; the TCRdb call, TRBD1, lacks DNA for checking. CDR1 and CDR2 from the germline V gene are MNHEY and SVGAGI. The length of the CDR3 is 15 residues. This CDR3 reads CASSLGGPLYNEQFF.

This rearrangement joins TRBV6-2 or TRBV6-3 to TRBJ2-1; as DNA is missing, the TRBD2 call by TCRdb cannot be tested. Germline V gene sequence: CDR1 MNHEY, CDR2 SVGEGT. The CDR3 is made up of 16 amino acids. The CDR3 sequence: CASTKRTRGAYNEQFF.

J is TRBJ2-6 and V is TRBV6-1; there is no DNA to check the TCRdb D call of TRBD1. CDR3 length: 17 residues. CDR1 is MNHNS and CDR2 is SASEGT in the germline V gene. CDR3 residues: CASSTTRGQAGANVLTF.